This T cell receptor beta chain was recorded in a study of blood T cell repertoires in COVID-19. Authors' methods: By means of reference gene primer amplification, nucleated cell counts were estimated. Assay: immunoSEQ multiplex PCR; the TCRdb copy retains only in-frame clones and omits some. That table is the source of V, J and clone size, and D and trimming were worked out from the DNA. The sample consists of 360,000 or so clones, almost 90% of them appearing once. The V gene's germline CDR1 is SEHNR and CDR2 FQNEAQ (reference sequence). V was clipped by 2 bases and J by 6 bases, with 11 bases between them. This CDR3 has 14 residues.

The V call is TRBV7-9, the J call TRBJ2-1; D is ambiguous. The clonotype was recovered from a man younger than 30 with active or convalescent COVID-19. Sequencing was done on a sample of peripheral blood. CDR3 coding DNA: TGTGCCAGCAGCTTATCTAGTACGATCAATGAGCAGTTCTTC. Residues: CASSLSSTINEQFF.